This entry lists 9 T cell receptor beta chains sequenced from one sample in a study of cytomegalovirus exposure and HLA in healthy donors. With 60 Vbeta and 13 Jbeta primers, the PCR was carried out. Sequencing used immunoSEQ multiplex PCR; TCRdb keeps in-frame clones, though not all of them. The profile covers about 200,000 clones, with roughly 80% appearing a single time and about 3% taken by the ten largest. The sequenced sample consisted of PBMCs. These receptors originate from a man aged 25-45 years in good health and CMV-seronegative.

The V and J genes are TRBV5-6 and TRBJ1-2; D is unresolved. The germline CDR1 and CDR2 sequences are SGHDT and YYEEEE. The V and J ends lost 3 bases and 4 bases respectively, with 7 bases between them. CDR3 length equals 12 residues. The DNA for the CDR3 is TGTGCCAGCAGCTCTGGCTCCTATGGCTACACCTTC. As protein: CASSSGSYGYTF.

The chain's CDR3 is CASSLGPMGVDQPQHF. The CDR3 nucleotides read TGTGCCAGCAGCTTGGGCCCTATGGGAGTTGACCAGCCCCAGCATTTT. The rearrangement joins TRBV5-6 to TRBJ1-5; no firm D call. The CDR3 loop spans 16 amino acids. V was cut by 0 bases and J by 7 bases, with 17 bases left in between. Germline CDR1 and CDR2: SGHDT and YYEEEE.

This sequence joins TRBV2 and TRBJ1-2; 10 bases agree with TRBD1. Germline trimming cut 11 bases from V and 6 bases from J; bases unmatched to any gene: 0. This CDR3 is 10 amino acids long. CDR1 and CDR2 from the germline V gene are SNHLY and FYNNEI. The CDR3 nucleotides are TGTGCCGGGACAGGGGATGGCTACACCTTC. Translation gives CAGTGDGYTF.

The chain recombines TRBV28 with TRBJ2-2; the D gene is possibly TRBD1 (6 bases). Trimming took off 10 bases at V and 5 bases at J, with 14 bases between the two ends. CDR1 is MDHEN and CDR2 is SYDVKM in the germline V gene. The CDR3 has 13 residues. Here the CDR3 DNA reads TGTGCCATACAGGGCCCCAGGACCGGGGAGCTGTTTTTT. Its translation is CAIQGPRTGELFF.

This chain joins TRBV14 and TRBJ2-7; TRBD1 matches 7 bases. Germline assignment: CDR1 SGHDN and CDR2 FVKESK. V was pared by 3 bases and J by 3 bases, with 11 bases of the junction left unmatched. The CDR3 length is 16 residues. The CDR3 reads CASSHHWSRQGYEQYF. The CDR3 region has the DNA TGTGCCAGCAGCCATCATTGGTCGAGACAGGGCTACGAGCAGTACTTC.

V is TRBV29-1 and J is TRBJ2-7, with 8 bases that match TRBD1. CDR1 is SQVTM and CDR2 is ANQGSEA in the germline V gene. This CDR3 has 13 amino acids. Unmatched junction bases numbered 10, after V lost 5 bases and J lost 7 bases. The DNA of the CDR3 is TGCAGCGTTCAACGGCAGGGGGCTGGGGAGCAGTACTTC. Encoded protein: CSVQRQGAGEQYF.

This chain joins TRBV7-6 and TRBJ1-1; D is unresolved. The germline gives CDR1 SGHVS, CDR2 FNYEAQ. This CDR3 is 14 amino acids long. Trimming pared 5 bases from V and 0 bases from J, leaving 10 bases between. The CDR3 protein is CASSRELLNTEAFF. The CDR3 DNA reads TGTGCCAGCAGCCGGGAGCTATTGAACACTGAAGCTTTCTTT.

The chain uses TRBV2 and TRBJ1-3; tentative D call: TRBD1 (5 bases). Germline assignment: CDR1 SNHLY and CDR2 FYNNEI. The CDR3 is 13 amino acids. V was clipped by 3 bases and J by 7 bases, with 10 bases between them. CDR3 sequence (DNA): TGTGCCAGCAGTGAGGACATCCGCAACACCATATATTTT. Translating it yields CASSEDIRNTIYF.

The chain has TRBV5-4 and TRBJ1-2; maybe TRBD1 (6 bases). The CDR3 loop spans 16 amino acids. Trimming stripped 1 base from V and 7 bases from J, with 20 bases between. Germline-derived CDR1 and CDR2 are SGHNT and YYREEE (reference sequence). CDR3 protein: CASSLIPTGHPGGYTF. The CDR3 nucleotides are TGTGCCAGCAGCTTGATCCCAACAGGGCACCCGGGTGGCTACACCTTC.